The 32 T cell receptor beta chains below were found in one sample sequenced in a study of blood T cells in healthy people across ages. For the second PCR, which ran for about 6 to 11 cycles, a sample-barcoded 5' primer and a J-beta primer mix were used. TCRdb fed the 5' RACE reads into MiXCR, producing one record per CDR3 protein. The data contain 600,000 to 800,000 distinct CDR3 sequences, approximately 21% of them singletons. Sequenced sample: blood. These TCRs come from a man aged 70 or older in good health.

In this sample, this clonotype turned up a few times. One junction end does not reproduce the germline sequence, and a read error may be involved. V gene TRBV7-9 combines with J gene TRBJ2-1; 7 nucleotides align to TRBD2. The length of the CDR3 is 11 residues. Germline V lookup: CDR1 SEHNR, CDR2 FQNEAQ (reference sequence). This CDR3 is CAGSLGLDVFF. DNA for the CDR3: TGTGCCGGCAGCTTAGGACTAGATGTGTTCTTC.

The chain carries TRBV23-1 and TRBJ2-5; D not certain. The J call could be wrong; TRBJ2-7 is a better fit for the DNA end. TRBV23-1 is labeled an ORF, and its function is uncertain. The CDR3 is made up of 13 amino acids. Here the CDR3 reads CASMGQTDYEQYF. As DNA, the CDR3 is TGCGCCAGCATGGGTCAGACCGACTACGAGCAGTACTTC.

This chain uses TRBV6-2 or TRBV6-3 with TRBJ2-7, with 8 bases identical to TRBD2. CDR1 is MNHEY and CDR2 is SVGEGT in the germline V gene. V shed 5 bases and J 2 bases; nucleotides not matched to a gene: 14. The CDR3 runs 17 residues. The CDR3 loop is CASSRQELADNPYEQYF. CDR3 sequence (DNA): TGTGCCAGCAGTCGGCAAGAACTAGCGGACAACCCCTACGAGCAGTACTTC.

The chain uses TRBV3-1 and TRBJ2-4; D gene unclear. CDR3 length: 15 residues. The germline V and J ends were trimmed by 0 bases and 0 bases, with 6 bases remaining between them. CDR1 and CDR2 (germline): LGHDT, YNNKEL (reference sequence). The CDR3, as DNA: TGTGCCAGCAGCCAAGAGTATCTAGCCAAAAACATTCAGTACTTC. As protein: CASSQEYLAKNIQYF.

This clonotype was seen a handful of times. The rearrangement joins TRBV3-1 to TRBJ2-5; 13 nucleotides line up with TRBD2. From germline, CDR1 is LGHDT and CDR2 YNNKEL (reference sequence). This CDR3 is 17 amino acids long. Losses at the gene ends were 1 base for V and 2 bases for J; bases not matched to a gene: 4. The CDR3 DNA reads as TGTGCCAGCAGCCAAGGGACTAGCGGGAGTCGGCAAGAGACCCAGTACTTC. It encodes CASSQGTSGSRQETQYF.

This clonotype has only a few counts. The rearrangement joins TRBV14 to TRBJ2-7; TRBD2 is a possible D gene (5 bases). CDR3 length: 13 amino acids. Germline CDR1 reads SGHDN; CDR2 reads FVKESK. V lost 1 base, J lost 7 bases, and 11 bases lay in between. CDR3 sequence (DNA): TGTGCCAGCAGCCAAGTGGTCGAGGGTGAGCAGTACTTC. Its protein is CASSQVVEGEQYF.

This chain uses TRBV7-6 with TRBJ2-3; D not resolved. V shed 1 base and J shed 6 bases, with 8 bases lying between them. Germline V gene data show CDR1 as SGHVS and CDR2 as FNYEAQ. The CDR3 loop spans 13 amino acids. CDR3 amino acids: CASSLVMHDTQYF. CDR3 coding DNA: TGTGCCAGCAGCTTAGTTATGCATGATACGCAGTATTTT. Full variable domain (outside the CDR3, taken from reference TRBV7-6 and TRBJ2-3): GAGVSQSPRYKVTKRGQDVALRCDPISGHVSLYWYRQALGQGPEFLTYFNYEAQQDKSGLPNDRFSAERPEGSISTLTIQRTEQRDSAMYRCASSLVMHDTQYFGPGTRLTVL.

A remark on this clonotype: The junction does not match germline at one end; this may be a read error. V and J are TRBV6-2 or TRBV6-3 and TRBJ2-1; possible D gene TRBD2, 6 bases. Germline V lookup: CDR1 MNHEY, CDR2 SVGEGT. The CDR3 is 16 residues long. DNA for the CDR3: TGTGCCTGCAGTTACGTATTGGGGGGCTCCTACAATGAGCAGTTCTTC. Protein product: CACSYVLGGSYNEQFF.

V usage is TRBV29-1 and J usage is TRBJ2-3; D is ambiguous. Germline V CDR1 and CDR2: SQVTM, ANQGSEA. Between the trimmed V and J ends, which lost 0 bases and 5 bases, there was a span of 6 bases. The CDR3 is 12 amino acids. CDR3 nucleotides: TGCAGCGTTGAAGACGCGGTAGATACGCAGTATTTT. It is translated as CSVEDAVDTQYF.

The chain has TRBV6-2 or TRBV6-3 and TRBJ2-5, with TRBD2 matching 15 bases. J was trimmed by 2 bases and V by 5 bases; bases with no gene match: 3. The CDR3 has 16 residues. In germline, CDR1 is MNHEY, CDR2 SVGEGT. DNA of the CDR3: TGTGCCAGCAGTGCCGGACTAGCGGGAGGGCAAGAGACCCAGTACTTC. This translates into CASSAGLAGGQETQYF.

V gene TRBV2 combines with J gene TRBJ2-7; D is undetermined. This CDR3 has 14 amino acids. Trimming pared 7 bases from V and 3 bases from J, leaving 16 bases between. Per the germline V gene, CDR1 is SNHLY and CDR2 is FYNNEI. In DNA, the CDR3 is TGTGCCAGCACCGTAGACCCGCCAGGCTACGAGCAGTACTTC. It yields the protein CASTVDPPGYEQYF.

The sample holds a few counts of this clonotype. CDR3 loop: CASRVRSSGANVLTF. The CDR3 DNA is TGTGCCAGCAGGGTCAGAAGCTCTGGGGCCAACGTCCTGACTTTC. The rearrangement joins TRBV28 to TRBJ2-6; D remains ambiguous. The V gene lost 6 bases and the J gene lost 0 bases, with 9 bases spanning the gap. CDR1 is MDHEN and CDR2 is SYDVKM in the germline V gene. The length of the CDR3 is 15 residues.

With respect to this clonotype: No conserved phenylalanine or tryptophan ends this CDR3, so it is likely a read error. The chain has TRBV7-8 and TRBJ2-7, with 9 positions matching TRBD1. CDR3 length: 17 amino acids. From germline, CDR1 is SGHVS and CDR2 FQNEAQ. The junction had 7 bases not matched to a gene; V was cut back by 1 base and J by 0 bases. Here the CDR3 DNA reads TGTGCCAGCAGCTTAGGCCTACCGGGACAGGGCTCCTACGAGCAGTACTCC. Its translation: CASSLGLPGQGSYEQYS.

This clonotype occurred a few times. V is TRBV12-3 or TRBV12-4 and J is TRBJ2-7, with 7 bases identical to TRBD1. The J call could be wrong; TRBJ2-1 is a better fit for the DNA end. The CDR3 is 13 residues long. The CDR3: CASSLGQLYEQFF. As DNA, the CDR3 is TGTGCCAGCAGTTTGGGACAGTTGTATGAGCAGTTCTTC.

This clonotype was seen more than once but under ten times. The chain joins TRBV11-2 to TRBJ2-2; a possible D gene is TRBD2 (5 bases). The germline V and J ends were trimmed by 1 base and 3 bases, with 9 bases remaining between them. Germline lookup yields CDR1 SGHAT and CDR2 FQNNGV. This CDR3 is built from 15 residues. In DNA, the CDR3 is TGTGCCAGCAGCTTAGTCCAGGACTACACCGGGGAGCTGTTTTTT. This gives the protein CASSLVQDYTGELFF.

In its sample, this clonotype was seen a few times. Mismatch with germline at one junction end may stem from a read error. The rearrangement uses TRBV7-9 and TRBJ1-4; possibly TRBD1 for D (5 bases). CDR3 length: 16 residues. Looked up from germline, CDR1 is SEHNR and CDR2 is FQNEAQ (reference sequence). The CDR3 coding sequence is TGTGCCTGCAGCTCGACCATCGACAGTTATAATGAAAAACTGTTTTTT. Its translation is CACSSTIDSYNEKLFF.

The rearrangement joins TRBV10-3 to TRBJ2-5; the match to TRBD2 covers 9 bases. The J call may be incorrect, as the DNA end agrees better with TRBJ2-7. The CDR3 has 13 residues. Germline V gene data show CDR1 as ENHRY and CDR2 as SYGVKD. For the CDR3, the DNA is TGTGCCACCAGGGCGGGAGGGCCAGACGAGCAGTACTTC. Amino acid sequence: CATRAGGPDEQYF.

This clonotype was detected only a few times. DNA for the CDR3: TGCAGTGCTAGAGATCTTACAGGGGCCATCCAAGAGACCCAGTACTTC. Translation gives CSARDLTGAIQETQYF. The gene calls are TRBV20-1 and TRBJ2-1, with TRBD1 matching over 7 bases. Gene TRBJ2-5 matches the end of the DNA better, so the J call may be wrong. The germline V gene has CDR1 DFQATT and CDR2 SNEGSKA (reference sequence). The CDR3 is made up of 16 amino acids.

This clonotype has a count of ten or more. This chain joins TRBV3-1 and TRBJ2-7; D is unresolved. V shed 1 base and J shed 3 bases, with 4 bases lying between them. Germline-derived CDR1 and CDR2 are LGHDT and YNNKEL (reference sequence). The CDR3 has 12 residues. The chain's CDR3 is CASSQGRYEQYF. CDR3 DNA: TGTGCCAGCAGCCAAGGCCGCTACGAGCAGTACTTC.

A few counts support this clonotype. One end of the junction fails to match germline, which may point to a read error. CDR3 amino acids: CSGRGGSSYEQYF. CDR3 coding DNA: TGCAGTGGTAGAGGGGGATCTTCCTACGAGCAGTACTTC. The gene calls are TRBV20-1 and TRBJ2-7; D may be TRBD1 (6 bases). This CDR3 region has 13 residues. Germline loops: CDR1 DFQATT, CDR2 SNEGSKA (reference sequence).

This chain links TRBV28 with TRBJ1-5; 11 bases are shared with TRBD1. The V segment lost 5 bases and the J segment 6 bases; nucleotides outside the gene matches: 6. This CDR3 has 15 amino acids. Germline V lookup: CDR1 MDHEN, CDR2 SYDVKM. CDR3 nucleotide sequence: TGTGCCAGCAGTGACGGGACAGGGGGGACTCAGCCCCAGCATTTT. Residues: CASSDGTGGTQPQHF. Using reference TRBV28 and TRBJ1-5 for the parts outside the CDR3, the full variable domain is DVKVTQSSRYLVKRTGEKVFLECVQDMDHENMFWYRQDPGLGLRLIYFSYDVKMKEKGDIPEGYSVSREKKERFSLILESASTNQTSMYLCASSDGTGGTQPQHFGDGTRLSIL.

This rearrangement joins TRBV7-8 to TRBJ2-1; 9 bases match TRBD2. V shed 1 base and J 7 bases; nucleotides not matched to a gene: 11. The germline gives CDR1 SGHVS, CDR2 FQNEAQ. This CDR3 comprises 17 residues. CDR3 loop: CASSLGLAVNLRNEQFF. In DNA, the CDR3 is TGTGCCAGCAGCTTAGGACTAGCGGTTAACCTTCGGAATGAGCAGTTCTTC.

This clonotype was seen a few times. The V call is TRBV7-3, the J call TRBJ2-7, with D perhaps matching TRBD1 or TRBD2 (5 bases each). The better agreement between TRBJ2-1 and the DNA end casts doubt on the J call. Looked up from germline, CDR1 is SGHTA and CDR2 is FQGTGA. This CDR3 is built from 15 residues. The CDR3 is CASSLTRGLYNEQFF. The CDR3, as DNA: TGTGCCAGCAGCTTAACCCGGGGCCTATACAATGAGCAGTTCTTC.

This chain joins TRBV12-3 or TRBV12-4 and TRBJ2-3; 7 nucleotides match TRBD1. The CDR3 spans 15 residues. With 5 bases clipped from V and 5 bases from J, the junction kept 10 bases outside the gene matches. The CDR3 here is CASSQDRVAQDTQYF. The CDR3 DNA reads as TGTGCCAGCAGTCAAGACAGGGTGGCACAAGATACGCAGTATTTT.

In DNA, the CDR3 is TGTGCCATCGGGCCAGATAGCAATCAGCCCCAGCATTTT. Translating gives CAIGPDSNQPQHF. V and J are TRBV10-3 and TRBJ1-5; no clear D gene. The CDR3 spans 13 residues. Trimming removed 8 bases at V and 0 bases at J, with 8 bases between. The germline V gene has CDR1 ENHRY and CDR2 SYGVKD.

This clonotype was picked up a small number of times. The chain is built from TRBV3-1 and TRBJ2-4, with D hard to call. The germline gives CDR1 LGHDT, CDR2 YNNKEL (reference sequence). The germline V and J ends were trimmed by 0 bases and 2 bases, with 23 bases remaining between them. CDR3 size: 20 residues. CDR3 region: CASSQEGANAASPTKNIQYF. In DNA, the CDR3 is TGTGCCAGCAGCCAAGAGGGCGCCAATGCCGCGAGCCCCACCAAAAACATTCAGTACTTC.

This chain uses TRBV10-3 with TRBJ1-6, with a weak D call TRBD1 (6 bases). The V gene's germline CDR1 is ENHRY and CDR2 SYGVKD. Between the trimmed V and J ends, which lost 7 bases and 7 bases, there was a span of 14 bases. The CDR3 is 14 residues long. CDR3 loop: CAINKDRANSPLHF. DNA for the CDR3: TGTGCCATCAACAAGGACAGAGCAAATTCACCCCTCCACTTT.

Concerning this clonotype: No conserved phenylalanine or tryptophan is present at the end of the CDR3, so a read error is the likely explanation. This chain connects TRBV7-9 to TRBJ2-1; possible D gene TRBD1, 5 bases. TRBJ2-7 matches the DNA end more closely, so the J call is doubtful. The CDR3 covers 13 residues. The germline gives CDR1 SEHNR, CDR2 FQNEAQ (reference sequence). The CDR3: CASSYSGFYEQYL. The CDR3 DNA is TGTGCCAGCAGCTATTCAGGGTTCTACGAGCAGTACCTC.

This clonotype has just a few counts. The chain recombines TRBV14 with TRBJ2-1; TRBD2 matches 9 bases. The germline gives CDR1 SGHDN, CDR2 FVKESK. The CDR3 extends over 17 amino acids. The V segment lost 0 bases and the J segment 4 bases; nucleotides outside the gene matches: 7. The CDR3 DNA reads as TGTGCCAGCAGCCAAGATTTAGCGACTAGCGGATACAATGAGCAGTTCTTC. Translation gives CASSQDLATSGYNEQFF.

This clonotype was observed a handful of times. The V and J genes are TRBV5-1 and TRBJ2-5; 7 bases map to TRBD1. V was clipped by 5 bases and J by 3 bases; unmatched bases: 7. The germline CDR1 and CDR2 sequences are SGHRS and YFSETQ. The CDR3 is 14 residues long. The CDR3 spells CASSLDRPKETQYF. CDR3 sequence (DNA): TGCGCCAGCAGTCTGGACAGGCCGAAAGAGACCCAGTACTTC.

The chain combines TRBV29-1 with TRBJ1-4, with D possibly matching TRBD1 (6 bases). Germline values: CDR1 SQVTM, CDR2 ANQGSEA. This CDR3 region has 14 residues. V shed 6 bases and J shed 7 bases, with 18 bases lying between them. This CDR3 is CSVWGQGSAEKLFF. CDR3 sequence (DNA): TGCAGCGTATGGGGGCAGGGTTCAGCTGAAAAACTGTTTTTT.

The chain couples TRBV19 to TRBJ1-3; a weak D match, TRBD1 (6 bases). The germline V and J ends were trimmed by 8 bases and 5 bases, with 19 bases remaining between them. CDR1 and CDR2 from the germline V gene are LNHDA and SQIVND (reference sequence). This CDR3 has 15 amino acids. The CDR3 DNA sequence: TGTGCCAGTGGCGTGACCTGGGGGCCGAGAAACACCATATATTTT. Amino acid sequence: CASGVTWGPRNTIYF.